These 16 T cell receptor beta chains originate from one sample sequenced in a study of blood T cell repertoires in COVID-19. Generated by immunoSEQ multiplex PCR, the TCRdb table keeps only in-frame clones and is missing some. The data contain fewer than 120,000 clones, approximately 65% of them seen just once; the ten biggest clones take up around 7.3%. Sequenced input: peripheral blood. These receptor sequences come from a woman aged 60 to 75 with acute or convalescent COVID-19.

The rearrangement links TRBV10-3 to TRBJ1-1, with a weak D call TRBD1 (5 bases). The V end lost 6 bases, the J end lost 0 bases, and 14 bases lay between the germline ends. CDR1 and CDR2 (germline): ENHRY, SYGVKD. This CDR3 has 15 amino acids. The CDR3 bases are TGTGCCATCAGAGGACCGACGGACATGAACACTGAAGCTTTCTTT. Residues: CAIRGPTDMNTEAFF.

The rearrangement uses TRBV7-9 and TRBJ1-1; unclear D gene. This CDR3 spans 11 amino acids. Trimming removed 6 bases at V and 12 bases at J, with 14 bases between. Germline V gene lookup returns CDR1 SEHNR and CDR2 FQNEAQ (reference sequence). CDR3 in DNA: TGTGCCAGCAGAAGGGAGAGGGAAACTTTCTTT. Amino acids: CASRRERETFF. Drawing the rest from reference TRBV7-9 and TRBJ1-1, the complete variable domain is DTGVSQNPRHKITKRGQNVTFRCDPISEHNRLYWYRQTLGQGPEFLTYFQNEAQLEKSRLLSDRFSAERPKGSFSTLEIQRTEQGDSAMYLCASRRERETFFGQGTRLTVV.

The CDR3 sequence: CASSTRGLSGNTIYF. CDR3 nucleotide sequence: TGTGCCAGCAGTACGAGGGGGCTCTCTGGAAACACCATATATTTT. The rearrangement joins TRBV6-6 to TRBJ1-3, with TRBD1 identical over 7 bases. Germline-derived CDR1 and CDR2 are MNHNY and SVGAGI (reference sequence). Unmatched junction bases numbered 4, after V lost 5 bases and J lost 0 bases. There are 15 residues in the CDR3.

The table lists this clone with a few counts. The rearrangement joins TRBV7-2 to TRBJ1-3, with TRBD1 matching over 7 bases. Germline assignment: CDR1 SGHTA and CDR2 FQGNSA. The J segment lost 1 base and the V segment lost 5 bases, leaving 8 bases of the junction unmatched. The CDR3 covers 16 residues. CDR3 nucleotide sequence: TGTGCCAGCAGCCCGACAGGGTCGGCTTCTGGAAACACCATATATTTT. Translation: CASSPTGSASGNTIYF.

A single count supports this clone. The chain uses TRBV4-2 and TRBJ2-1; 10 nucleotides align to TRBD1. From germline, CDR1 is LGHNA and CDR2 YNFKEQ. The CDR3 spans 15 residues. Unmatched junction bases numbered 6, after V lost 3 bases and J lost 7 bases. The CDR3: CASSQGDRGQNEQFF. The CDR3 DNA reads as TGTGCCAGCAGCCAGGGTGACAGGGGGCAGAATGAGCAGTTCTTC.

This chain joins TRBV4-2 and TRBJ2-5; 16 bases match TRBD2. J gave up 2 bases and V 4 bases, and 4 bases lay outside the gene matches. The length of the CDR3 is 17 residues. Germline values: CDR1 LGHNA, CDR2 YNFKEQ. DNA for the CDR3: TGTGCCAGCAGCCCCGGGACTAGCGGGGGGGCTCAAGAGACCCAGTACTTC. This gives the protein CASSPGTSGGAQETQYF.

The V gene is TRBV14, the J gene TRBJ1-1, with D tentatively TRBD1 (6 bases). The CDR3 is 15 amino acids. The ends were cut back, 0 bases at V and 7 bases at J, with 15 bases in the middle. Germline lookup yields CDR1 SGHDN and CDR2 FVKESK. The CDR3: CASSQEVTGFGEAFF. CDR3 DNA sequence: TGTGCCAGCAGCCAAGAAGTTACAGGGTTCGGTGAAGCTTTCTTT.

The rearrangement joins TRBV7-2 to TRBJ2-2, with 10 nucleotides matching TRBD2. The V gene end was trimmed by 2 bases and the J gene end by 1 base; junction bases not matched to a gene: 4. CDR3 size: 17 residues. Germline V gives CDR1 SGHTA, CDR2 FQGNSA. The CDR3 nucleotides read TGTGCCAGCAGCTTAAAGCGGGGGGGCCGGAACACCGGGGAGCTGTTTTTT. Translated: CASSLKRGGRNTGELFF.

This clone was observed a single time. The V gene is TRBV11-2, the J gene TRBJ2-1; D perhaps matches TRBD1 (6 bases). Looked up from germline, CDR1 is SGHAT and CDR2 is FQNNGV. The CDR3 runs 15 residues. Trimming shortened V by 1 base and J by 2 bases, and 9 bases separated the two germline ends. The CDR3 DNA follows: TGTGCCAGCAGCTTAGGACAGGCCACCTACAATGAGCAGTTCTTC. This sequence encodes CASSLGQATYNEQFF.

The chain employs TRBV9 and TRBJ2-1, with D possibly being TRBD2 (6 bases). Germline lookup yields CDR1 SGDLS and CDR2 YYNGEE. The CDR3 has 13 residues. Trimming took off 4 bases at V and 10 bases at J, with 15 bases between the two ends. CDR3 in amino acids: CASSPGTSREQFF. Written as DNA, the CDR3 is TGTGCCAGCAGCCCCGGAACTAGCAGGGAGCAGTTCTTC.

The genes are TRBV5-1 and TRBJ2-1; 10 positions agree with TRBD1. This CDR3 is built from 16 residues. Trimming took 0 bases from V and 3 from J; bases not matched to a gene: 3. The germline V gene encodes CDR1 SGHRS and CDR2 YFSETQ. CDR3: CASSLGGQGFYNEQFF. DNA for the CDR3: TGCGCCAGCAGCTTGGGGGGACAGGGGTTCTACAATGAGCAGTTCTTC.

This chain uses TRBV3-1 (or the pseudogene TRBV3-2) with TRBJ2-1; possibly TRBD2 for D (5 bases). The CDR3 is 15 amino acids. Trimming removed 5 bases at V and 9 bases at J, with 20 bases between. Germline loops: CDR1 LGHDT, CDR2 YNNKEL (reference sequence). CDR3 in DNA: TGTGCCAGCAGCGCATTCTTACTGGGTCGGGGTGAGCAGTTCTTC. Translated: CASSAFLLGRGEQFF.

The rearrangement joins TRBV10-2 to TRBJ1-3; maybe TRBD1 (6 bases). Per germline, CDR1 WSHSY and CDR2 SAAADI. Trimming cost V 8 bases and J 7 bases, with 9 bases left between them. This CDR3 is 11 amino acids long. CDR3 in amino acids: CASGQFNTIYF. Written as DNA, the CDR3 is TGCGCCAGCGGACAGTTTAACACCATATATTTT.

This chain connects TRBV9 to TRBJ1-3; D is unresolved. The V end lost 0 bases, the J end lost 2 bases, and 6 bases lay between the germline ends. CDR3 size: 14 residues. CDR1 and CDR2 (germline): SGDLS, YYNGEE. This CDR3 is CASSVEQTGNTIYF. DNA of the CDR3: TGTGCCAGCAGCGTAGAACAGACTGGAAACACCATATATTTT.

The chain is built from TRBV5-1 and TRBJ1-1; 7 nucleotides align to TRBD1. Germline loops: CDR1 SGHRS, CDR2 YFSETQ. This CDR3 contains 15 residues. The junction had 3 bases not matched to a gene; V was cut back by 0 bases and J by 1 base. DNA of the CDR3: TGCGCCAGCAGCTTGGGGGACAGTTGGAACACTGAAGCTTTCTTT. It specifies CASSLGDSWNTEAFF.

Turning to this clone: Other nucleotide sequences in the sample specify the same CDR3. CDR3 coding DNA: TGTGCCTGGTCACCGGGACAGGGGAGCACAGATACGCAGTATTTT. It yields the protein CAWSPGQGSTDTQYF. The chain carries TRBV30 and TRBJ2-3, with TRBD1 matching over 10 bases. The J segment lost 0 bases and the V segment lost 5 bases, leaving 5 bases of the junction unmatched. Germline CDR1 reads GTSNPN; CDR2 reads SVGIG (reference sequence). This CDR3 has 15 residues.